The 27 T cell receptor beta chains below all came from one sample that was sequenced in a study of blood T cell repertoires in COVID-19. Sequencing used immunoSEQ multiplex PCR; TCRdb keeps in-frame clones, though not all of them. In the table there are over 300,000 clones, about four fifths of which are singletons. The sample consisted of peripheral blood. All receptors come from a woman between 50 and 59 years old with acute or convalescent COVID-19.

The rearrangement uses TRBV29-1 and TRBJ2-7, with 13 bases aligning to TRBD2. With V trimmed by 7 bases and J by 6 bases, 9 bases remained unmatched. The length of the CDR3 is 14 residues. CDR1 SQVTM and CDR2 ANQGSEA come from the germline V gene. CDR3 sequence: CSARGTSGTVEQYF. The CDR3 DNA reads TGCAGCGCCCGAGGGACTAGCGGGACTGTCGAGCAGTACTTC.

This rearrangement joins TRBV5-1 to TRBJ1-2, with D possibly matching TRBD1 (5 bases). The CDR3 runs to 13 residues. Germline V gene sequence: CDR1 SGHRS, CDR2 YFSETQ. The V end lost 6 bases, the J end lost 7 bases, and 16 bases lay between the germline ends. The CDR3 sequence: CASMGGGAGGYTF. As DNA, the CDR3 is TGCGCCAGCATGGGGGGTGGGGCGGGTGGCTACACCTTC.

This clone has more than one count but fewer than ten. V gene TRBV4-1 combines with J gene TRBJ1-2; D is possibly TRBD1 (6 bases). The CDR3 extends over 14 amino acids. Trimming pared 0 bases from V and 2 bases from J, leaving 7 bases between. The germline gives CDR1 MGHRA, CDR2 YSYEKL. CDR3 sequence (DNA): TGCGCCAGCAGCCAAGAGGACAGCAACTATGGCTACACCTTC. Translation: CASSQEDSNYGYTF.

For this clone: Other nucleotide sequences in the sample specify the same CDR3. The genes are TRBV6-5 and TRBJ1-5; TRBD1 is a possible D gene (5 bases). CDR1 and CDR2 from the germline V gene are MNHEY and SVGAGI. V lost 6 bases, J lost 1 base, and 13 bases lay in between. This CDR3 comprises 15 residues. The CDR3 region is CASSPGRGSNQPQHF. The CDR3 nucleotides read TGTGCCAGCAGCCCGGGTAGGGGAAGCAATCAGCCCCAGCATTTT.

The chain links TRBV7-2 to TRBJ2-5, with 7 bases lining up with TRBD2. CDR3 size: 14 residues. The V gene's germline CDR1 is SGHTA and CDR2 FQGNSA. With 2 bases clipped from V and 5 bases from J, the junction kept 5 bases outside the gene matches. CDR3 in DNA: TGTGCCAGCAGCTTAACCGCGGGAGATGAGACCCAGTACTTC. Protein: CASSLTAGDETQYF.

The CDR3 protein is CASSFSGLKETQYF. The CDR3 DNA reads TGTGCCAGCAGCTTCTCCGGTCTCAAAGAGACCCAGTACTTC. The V and J genes are TRBV7-8 and TRBJ2-5, with no clear D. Germline V gives CDR1 SGHVS, CDR2 FQNEAQ. This CDR3 comprises 14 residues. V lost 3 bases and J 3 bases, leaving 11 bases between the germline ends. Using reference TRBV7-8 and TRBJ2-5 for the parts outside the CDR3, the full variable domain is GAGVSQSPRYKVAKRGQDVALRCDPISGHVSLFWYQQALGQGPEFLTYFQNEAQLDKSGLPSDRFFAERPEGSVSTLKIQRTQQEDSAVYLCASSFSGLKETQYFGPGTRLLVL.

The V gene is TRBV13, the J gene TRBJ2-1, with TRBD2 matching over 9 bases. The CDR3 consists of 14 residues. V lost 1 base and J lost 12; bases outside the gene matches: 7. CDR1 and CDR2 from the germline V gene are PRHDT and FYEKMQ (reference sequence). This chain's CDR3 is CASSLALAGNPQFF. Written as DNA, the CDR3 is TGTGCCAGCAGCTTAGCGCTAGCGGGAAACCCGCAGTTCTTC.

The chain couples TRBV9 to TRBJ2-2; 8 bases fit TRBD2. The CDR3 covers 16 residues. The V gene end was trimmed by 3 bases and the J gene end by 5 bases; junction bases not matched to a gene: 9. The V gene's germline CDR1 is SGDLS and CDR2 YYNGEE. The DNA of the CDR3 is TGTGCCAGCAGCGCCCCCAGCGGGAGCGGTACCGGGGAGCTGTTTTTT. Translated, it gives CASSAPSGSGTGELFF.

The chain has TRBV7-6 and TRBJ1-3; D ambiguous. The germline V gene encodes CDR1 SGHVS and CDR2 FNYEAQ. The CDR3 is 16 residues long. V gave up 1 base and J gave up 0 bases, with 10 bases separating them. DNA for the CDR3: TGTGCCAGCAGCTTAGGGCTTCGGGGCTCTGGAAACACCATATATTTT. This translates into CASSLGLRGSGNTIYF.

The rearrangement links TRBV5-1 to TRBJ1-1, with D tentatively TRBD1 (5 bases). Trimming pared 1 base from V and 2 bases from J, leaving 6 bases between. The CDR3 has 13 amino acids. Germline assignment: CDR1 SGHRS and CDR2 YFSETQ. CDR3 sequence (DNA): TGCGCCAGCAGCTTGTGGGGCAACACTGAAGCTTTCTTT. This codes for CASSLWGNTEAFF.

CDR3 nucleotide sequence: TGTGCCAGCTTTTCAGGACAGGCCGCTGAAGCTTTCTTT. Translation: CASFSGQAAEAFF. The rearrangement uses TRBV5-6 and TRBJ1-1, with TRBD1 matching 7 bases. The CDR3 spans 13 residues. CDR1 and CDR2 from the germline V gene are SGHDT and YYEEEE. V lost 7 bases, J lost 6 bases, and 9 bases stayed unmatched.

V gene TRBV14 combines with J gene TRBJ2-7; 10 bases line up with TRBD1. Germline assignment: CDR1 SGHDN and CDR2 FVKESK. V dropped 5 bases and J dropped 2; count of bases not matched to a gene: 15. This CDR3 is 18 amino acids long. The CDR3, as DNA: TGTGCCAGCAGCGCCGGAGGTCCCTACGGGACAGGGGCCTACGAGCAGTACGTC. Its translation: CASSAGGPYGTGAYEQYV.

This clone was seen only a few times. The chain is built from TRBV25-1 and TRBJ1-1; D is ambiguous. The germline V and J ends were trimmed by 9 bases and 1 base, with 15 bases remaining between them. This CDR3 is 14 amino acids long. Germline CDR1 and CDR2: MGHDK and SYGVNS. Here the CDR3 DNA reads TGTGCCAGTACCAAAACGGCGGAGAACACTGAAGCTTTCTTT. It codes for CASTKTAENTEAFF.

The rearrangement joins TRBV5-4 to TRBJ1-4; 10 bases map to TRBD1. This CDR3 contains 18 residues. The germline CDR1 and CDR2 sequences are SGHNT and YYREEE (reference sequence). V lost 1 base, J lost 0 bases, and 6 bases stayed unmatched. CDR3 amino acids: CASSLISGQGTTNEKLFF. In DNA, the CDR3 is TGTGCCAGCAGCTTGATCTCGGGACAGGGGACAACTAATGAAAAACTGTTTTTT.

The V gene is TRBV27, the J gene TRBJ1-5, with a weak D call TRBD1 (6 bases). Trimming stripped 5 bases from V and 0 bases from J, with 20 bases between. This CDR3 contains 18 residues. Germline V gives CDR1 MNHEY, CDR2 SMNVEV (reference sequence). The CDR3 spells CASSHNPNRVYSNQPQHF. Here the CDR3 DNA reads TGTGCCAGCAGTCATAACCCTAACAGGGTCTATAGCAATCAGCCCCAGCATTTT.

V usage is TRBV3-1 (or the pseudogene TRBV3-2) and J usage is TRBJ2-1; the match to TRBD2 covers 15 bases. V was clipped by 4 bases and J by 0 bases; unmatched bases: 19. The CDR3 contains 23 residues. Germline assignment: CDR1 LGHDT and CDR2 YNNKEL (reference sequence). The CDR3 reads CASSPSLGQSGLAGGSSYNEQFF. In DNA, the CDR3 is TGTGCCAGCAGCCCCTCCCTCGGGCAGTCGGGACTAGCGGGAGGTAGCTCCTACAATGAGCAGTTCTTC.

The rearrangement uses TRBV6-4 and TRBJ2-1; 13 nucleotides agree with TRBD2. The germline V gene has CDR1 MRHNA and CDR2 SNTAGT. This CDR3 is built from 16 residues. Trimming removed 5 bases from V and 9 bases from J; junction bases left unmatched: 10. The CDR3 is CASSPLTSGRGSEQFF. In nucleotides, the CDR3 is TGTGCCAGCAGTCCCCTCACTAGCGGGAGGGGGAGTGAGCAGTTCTTC.

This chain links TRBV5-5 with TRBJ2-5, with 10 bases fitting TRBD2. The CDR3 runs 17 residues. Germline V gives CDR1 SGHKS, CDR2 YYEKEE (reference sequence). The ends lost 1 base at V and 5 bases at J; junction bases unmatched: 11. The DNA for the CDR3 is TGTGCCAGCAGCTTGAGGGAATCTAGCGGGAGAGCTGAGACCCAGTACTTC. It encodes CASSLRESSGRAETQYF.

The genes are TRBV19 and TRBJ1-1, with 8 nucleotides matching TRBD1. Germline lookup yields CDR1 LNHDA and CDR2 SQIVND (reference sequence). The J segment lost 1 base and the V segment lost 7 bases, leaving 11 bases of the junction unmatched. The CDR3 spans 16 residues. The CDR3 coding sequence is TGTGCCAGTACCCTTTCTGGGACAGGTCGGAACACTGAAGCTTTCTTT. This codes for CASTLSGTGRNTEAFF.

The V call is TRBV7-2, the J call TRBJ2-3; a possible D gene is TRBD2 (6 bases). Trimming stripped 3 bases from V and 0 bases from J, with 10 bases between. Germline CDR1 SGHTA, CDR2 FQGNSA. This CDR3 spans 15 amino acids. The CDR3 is CASSLGGPSTDTQYF. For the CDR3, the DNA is TGTGCCAGCAGCTTGGGGGGTCCGAGCACAGATACGCAGTATTTT.

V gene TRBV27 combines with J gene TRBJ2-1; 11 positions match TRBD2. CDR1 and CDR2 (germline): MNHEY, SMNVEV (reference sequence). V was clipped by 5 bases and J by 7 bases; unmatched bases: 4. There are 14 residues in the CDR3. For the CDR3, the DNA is TGTGCCAGCAGTCTAGCGGGGGGTTGGAATGAGCAGTTCTTC. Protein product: CASSLAGGWNEQFF.

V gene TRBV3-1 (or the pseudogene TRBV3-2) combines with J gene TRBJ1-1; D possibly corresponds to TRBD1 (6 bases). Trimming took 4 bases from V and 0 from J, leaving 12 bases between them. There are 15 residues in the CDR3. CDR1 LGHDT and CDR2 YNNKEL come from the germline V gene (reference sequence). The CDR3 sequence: CASSLRQAMNTEAFF. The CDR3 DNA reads TGTGCCAGCAGCCTCCGACAGGCTATGAACACTGAAGCTTTCTTT.

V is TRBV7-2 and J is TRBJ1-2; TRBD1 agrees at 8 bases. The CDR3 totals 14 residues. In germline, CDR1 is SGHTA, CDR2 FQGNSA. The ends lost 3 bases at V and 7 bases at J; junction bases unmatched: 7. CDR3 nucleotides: TGTGCCAGCAGCTTCCAGGGGGCGGGGAGTGGCTACACCTTC. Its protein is CASSFQGAGSGYTF.

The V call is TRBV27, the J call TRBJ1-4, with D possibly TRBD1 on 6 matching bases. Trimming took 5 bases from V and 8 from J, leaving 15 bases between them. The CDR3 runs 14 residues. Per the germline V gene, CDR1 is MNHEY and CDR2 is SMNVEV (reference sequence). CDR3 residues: CASSPGHQNEKLFF. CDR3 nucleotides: TGTGCCAGCAGTCCGGGACATCAAAACGAAAAACTGTTTTTT.

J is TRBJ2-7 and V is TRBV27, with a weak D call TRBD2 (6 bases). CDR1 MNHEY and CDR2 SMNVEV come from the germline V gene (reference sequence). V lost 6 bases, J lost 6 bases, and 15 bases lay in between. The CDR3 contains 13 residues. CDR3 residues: CASRRLGSSEQYF. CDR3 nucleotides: TGTGCCAGCAGACGACTAGGCTCGAGCGAGCAGTACTTC.

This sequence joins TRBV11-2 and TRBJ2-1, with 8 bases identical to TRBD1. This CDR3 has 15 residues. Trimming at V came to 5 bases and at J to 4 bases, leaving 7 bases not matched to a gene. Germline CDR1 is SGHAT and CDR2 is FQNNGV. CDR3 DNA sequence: TGTGCCAGCAGCCCCCCGGGACAGGTTTACAATGAGCAGTTCTTC. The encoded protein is CASSPPGQVYNEQFF.

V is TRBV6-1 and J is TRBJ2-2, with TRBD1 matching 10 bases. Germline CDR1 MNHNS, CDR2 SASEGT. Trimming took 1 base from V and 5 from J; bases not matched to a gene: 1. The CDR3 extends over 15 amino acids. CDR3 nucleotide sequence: TGTGCCAGCAGTGAAGGGACAGGGGGTACCGGGGAGCTGTTTTTT. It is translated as CASSEGTGGTGELFF.